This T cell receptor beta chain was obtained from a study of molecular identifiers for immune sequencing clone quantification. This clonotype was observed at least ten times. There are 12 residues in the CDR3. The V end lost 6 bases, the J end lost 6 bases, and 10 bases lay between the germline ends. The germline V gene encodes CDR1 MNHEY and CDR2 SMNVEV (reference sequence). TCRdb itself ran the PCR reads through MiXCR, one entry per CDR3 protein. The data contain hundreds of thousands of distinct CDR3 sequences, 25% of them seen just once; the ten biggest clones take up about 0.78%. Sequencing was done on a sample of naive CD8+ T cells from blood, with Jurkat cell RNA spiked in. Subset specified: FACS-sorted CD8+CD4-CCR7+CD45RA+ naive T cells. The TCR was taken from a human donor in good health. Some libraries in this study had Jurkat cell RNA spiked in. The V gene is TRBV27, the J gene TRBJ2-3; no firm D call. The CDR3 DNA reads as TGTGCCAGCAGAAGTAACGTGGATACGCAGTATTTT. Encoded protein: CASRSNVDTQYF.